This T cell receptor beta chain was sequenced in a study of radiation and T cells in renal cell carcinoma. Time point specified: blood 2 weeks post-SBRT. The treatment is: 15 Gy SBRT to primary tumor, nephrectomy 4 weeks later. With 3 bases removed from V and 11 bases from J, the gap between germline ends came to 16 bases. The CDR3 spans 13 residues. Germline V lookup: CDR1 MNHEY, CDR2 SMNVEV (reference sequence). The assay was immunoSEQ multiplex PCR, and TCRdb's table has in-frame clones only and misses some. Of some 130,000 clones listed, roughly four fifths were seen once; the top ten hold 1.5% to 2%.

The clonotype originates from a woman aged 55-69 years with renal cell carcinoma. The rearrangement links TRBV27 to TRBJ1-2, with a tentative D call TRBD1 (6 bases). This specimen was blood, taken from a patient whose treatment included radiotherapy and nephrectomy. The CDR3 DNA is TGTGCCAGCAGTTTGTCAGGGGTTGCTGGGTACACCTTC. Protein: CASSLSGVAGYTF.